The next 10 T cell receptor beta chains were all read from a single sample in a study of read filtering for tumor transcriptome and immune sequencing. The library was built from roughly 400 ng RNA with molecular barcoded adaptors for alpha/delta and beta/gamma chains. TCRdb passed the reads through MiXCR, listing each CDR3 protein once. The data hold around 140,000 distinct CDR3 sequences, with 13% observed a single time. Input material: a population of CD138-negative cells sorted from bone marrow. The receptor set was obtained from a donor aged 40 or older with multiple myeloma.

This clonotype was observed at least ten times. The chain links TRBV6-2 or TRBV6-3 to TRBJ2-3, with TRBD2 identical over 9 bases. Losses at the gene ends were 6 bases for V and 5 bases for J; bases not matched to a gene: 9. Per the germline V gene, CDR1 is MNHEY and CDR2 is SVGEGT. The CDR3 runs to 15 residues. CDR3 nucleotide sequence: TGTGCCAGCAGCGGAATTAGCGGGAGTAAAGATACGCAGTATTTT. Its translation is CASSGISGSKDTQYF.

Concerning this clonotype: A much larger clone differs by one base, so this may be a read error. A read error is likely, as this CDR3 ends without the conserved phenylalanine or tryptophan. This rearrangement joins TRBV12-3 or TRBV12-4 to TRBJ2-3; TRBD2 aligns across 7 bases. This CDR3 is 17 amino acids long. V was pared by 5 bases and J by 0 bases, with 11 bases of the junction left unmatched. In DNA, the CDR3 is TGTGCCAGCAGTCCGATTCTAGCGGAAGATAGCACAGATACGCAGTATCTT. Protein: CASSPILAEDSTDTQYL.

Ten or more counts support this clonotype. This chain links TRBV6-5 with TRBJ2-6, with D possibly matching TRBD2 (5 bases). CDR1 MNHEY and CDR2 SVGAGI come from the germline V gene. The V and J ends lost 4 bases and 2 bases respectively, with 6 bases between them. CDR3 length equals 14 residues. CDR3: CASSSSTGANVLTF. The CDR3 DNA reads as TGTGCCAGCAGTTCTAGCACTGGGGCCAACGTCCTGACTTTC.

This clonotype was recorded at least ten times. The V gene is TRBV20-1, the J gene TRBJ2-2; possible D gene TRBD1, 6 bases. The germline V and J ends were trimmed by 0 bases and 3 bases, with 11 bases remaining between them. This CDR3 has 15 residues. Germline V gene lookup returns CDR1 DFQATT and CDR2 SNEGSKA (reference sequence). CDR3 in amino acids: CSARDSTGYTGELFF. CDR3 sequence (DNA): TGCAGTGCTAGAGATTCAACAGGGTACACCGGGGAGCTGTTTTTT.

On this clonotype: The final CDR3 position lacks the conserved phenylalanine or tryptophan, pointing to a likely read error. The limits of the CDR3 on the DNA are not certain, so only TCRdb's listed CDR3 is given. The chain is built from TRBV29-1 and TRBJ2-1. The germline CDR1 and CDR2 sequences are SQVTM and ANQGSEA. The CDR3 numbers 13 amino acids, ends counted. The CDR3: CSVQDGYYNEQLC.

To note about this clonotype: Since a much larger clone is just one base distant, this may be a read error. This chain uses TRBV20-1 with TRBJ2-5, with 14 nucleotides matching TRBD2. From germline, CDR1 is DFQATT and CDR2 SNEGSKA (reference sequence). With 1 base clipped from V and 7 bases from J, the junction kept 5 bases outside the gene matches. The CDR3 runs to 15 residues. CDR3 DNA: TGCAGTGCTAGAGCCCCCGGGACTAGCGGGAGGACCCAGTACTTC. Protein: CSARAPGTSGRTQYF.

This clonotype was seen a handful of times. The CDR3 sequence: CASSQVGVAGVAPTDTQYF. CDR3 sequence (DNA): TGTGCCAGCAGCCAAGTTGGAGTAGCGGGAGTTGCCCCCACAGATACGCAGTATTTT. The rearrangement uses TRBV3-1 and TRBJ2-3; 9 bases are a match to TRBD2. Germline V CDR1 and CDR2: LGHDT, YNNKEL (reference sequence). Trimming at V came to 1 base and at J to 2 bases, leaving 13 bases not matched to a gene. This CDR3 has 19 amino acids.

This clonotype has a count of ten or more. The V call is TRBV4-1, the J call TRBJ2-1; D may correspond to TRBD1 or TRBD2 (5 bases each). CDR3 length: 17 amino acids. Between the trimmed V and J ends, which lost 2 bases and 4 bases, there was a span of 18 bases. Germline V gene data show CDR1 as MGHRA and CDR2 as YSYEKL. The DNA for the CDR3 is TGCGCCAGCAGCCAACACAGAGCGGACAAAACTTACAATGAGCAGTTCTTC. Translating gives CASSQHRADKTYNEQFF.

This clonotype was seen many times. The rearrangement joins TRBV29-1 to TRBJ2-7; D remains unclear. The V end was cut by 7 bases, the J end by 7 bases, with 14 bases between. There are 11 residues in the CDR3. From germline, CDR1 is SQVTM and CDR2 ANQGSEA. The CDR3 reads CSASDGREQYF. The CDR3 DNA is TGCAGCGCATCGGACGGACGAGAGCAGTACTTC.

This clonotype appeared many times. This chain joins TRBV10-3 and TRBJ2-6; unclear D gene. This CDR3 is 19 amino acids long. Germline CDR1 and CDR2: ENHRY and SYGVKD. With 2 bases removed from V and 0 bases from J, the gap between germline ends came to 17 bases. CDR3 residues: CAISERSGKFNSGANVLTF. CDR3 coding DNA: TGTGCCATCAGTGAGCGCAGTGGAAAATTTAACTCTGGGGCCAACGTCCTGACTTTC.